The sequence of this TCR beta chain was determined in a study of blood T cell repertoires in COVID-19. V lost 0 bases and J 12 bases, leaving 6 bases between the germline ends. This CDR3 contains 12 residues. From germline, CDR1 is SGHTA and CDR2 FQGNSA. Study processing details: Nucleated cell counts were estimated from reference gene primer amplification. The repertoire was sequenced with immunoSEQ multiplex PCR; TCRdb's copy has only in-frame clones and lacks some. V and J calls and clone size are copied from that table; D and trimming were computed from the DNA. This sample has just under 35,000 clones, with 70% to 90% found just once.

The sequenced sample consisted of peripheral blood. This chain joins TRBV7-2 and TRBJ1-6; D gene uncertain. This receptor was obtained from a human donor in a cohort sampled during active COVID-19. In DNA form, the CDR3 reads TGTGCCAGCAGCTTAGCAATCGGACCCCTCCACTTT. Residues: CASSLAIGPLHF.